This T cell receptor beta chain was profiled in a study of a mutant IDH1 vaccine in newly diagnosed glioma. Background on the study: The treated group averaged about 41 years old and was 62.5% male, roughly 38% female.

As to this clone: The antigen is unknown.

Time point here: week 11, during vaccination. Vaccinated patients received 300 ug of mutant IDH1 20-mer peptide per dose, with topical imiquimod. The germline V gene has CDR1 PRHDT and CDR2 FYEKMQ (reference sequence). Trimming removed 5 bases from V and 3 bases from J, with 17 bases in between. The CDR3 sequence is 16 residues long. Here immunoSEQ multiplex PCR was the method, and the copy in TCRdb shows in-frame clones only, minus some. The sample has 35,000 or so clones; 75% to 90% are singletons. The receptor's source is a woman between 25 and 40 years old with glioma. Some clones in this sample may be carry-over from other donors' samples. The starting material was peripheral blood mononuclear cells (PBMCs), obtained from a glioma patient whose treatment included an IDH1 peptide vaccine. The V gene is TRBV13, the J gene TRBJ1-5; D gene unclear. CDR3 loop: CASSLGKAGLNQPQHF. CDR3 in DNA: TGTGCCAGCAGCCTCGGGAAGGCGGGCCTCAATCAGCCCCAGCATTTT.